This is a list of T cell receptor beta chains from one sample in a study of blood T cell repertoires in COVID-19. The protocol was immunoSEQ multiplex PCR, while the TCRdb copy is restricted to in-frame clones and leaves out a portion. The sample lists 130,000 to 150,000 clones; about 70% were seen once. Sequenced material: peripheral blood. Receptors originate from a man at least 80 years old with acute or convalescent COVID-19. CDR3s include the opening cysteine and the closing phenylalanine or tryptophan. Fields, in order: D gene, V gene, J gene, clone size, CDR3 DNA, CDR3 protein. D genes are given only for firm matches. The listing skips clone size in some rows; elsewhere it reads once, few, many or a size class.

D gene: TRBD2; V gene: TRBV6-2/TRBV6-3; J gene: TRBJ2-1; clone size: .; CDR3 DNA: TGTGCCAGCAGTTACTCCGGGACTAGCGGGCCCCAGGAGCAGTTCTTC; CDR3 protein: CASSYSGTSGPQEQFF
D gene: .; V gene: TRBV5-6; J gene: TRBJ2-1; clone size: once; CDR3 DNA: TGTGCCAGCAGCTCGCCTAGTTACAATGAGCAGTTCTTC; CDR3 protein: CASSSPSYNEQFF
D gene: TRBD1; V gene: TRBV19; J gene: TRBJ2-2; clone size: once; CDR3 DNA: TGTGCCAGTAGTCCAGGACAGGTATTGCCGGGGGAGCTGTTTTTT; CDR3 protein: CASSPGQVLPGELFF
D gene: TRBD1; V gene: TRBV7-2; J gene: TRBJ2-6; clone size: once; CDR3 DNA: TGTGCCAGCAAGAGGGACAGGGACTCTGGGGCCAACGTCCTGACTTTC; CDR3 protein: CASKRDRDSGANVLTF
D gene: .; V gene: TRBV5-6; J gene: TRBJ1-1; clone size: .; CDR3 DNA: TGTGCCAGCAGCTTTGTTGGGGGGGCGGTCACTGAAGCTTTCTTT; CDR3 protein: CASSFVGGAVTEAFF
D gene: .; V gene: TRBV9; J gene: TRBJ1-1; clone size: .; CDR3 DNA: TGTGCCAGCAGCGTAGTCCATACAGACGCTGAAGCTTTCTTT; CDR3 protein: CASSVVHTDAEAFF
D gene: .; V gene: TRBV19; J gene: TRBJ1-1; clone size: .; CDR3 DNA: TGTGCCAGTAGTATAGATTTAACTGAAGCTTTCTTT; CDR3 protein: CASSIDLTEAFF
D gene: .; V gene: TRBV7-9; J gene: TRBJ1-1; clone size: .; CDR3 DNA: TGTGCCAGCAGCTTAGTGGTAGGCAGGGGAGACACTGAAGCTTTCTTT; CDR3 protein: CASSLVVGRGDTEAFF
D gene: TRBD1; V gene: TRBV3-1/TRBV3-2; J gene: TRBJ2-7; clone size: .; CDR3 DNA: TGTGCCAGCGGCGACAGGGCGAGCTCCTACGAGCAGTACTTC; CDR3 protein: CASGDRASSYEQYF
D gene: .; V gene: TRBV18; J gene: TRBJ1-3; clone size: .; CDR3 DNA: TGTGCCAGCTCACCCCTTGCGGAAGGTGGAAACACCATATATTTT; CDR3 protein: CASSPLAEGGNTIYF
D gene: TRBD1; V gene: TRBV11-3; J gene: TRBJ1-1; clone size: .; CDR3 DNA: TGTGCCAGCAGCCGGGACAGTGCTGAAGCTTTCTTT; CDR3 protein: CASSRDSAEAFF
D gene: .; V gene: TRBV7-3; J gene: TRBJ2-1; clone size: few; CDR3 DNA: TGTGCCAGCAGCTTATACATGGACAATGAGCAGTTCTTC; CDR3 protein: CASSLYMDNEQFF
D gene: .; V gene: TRBV19; J gene: TRBJ1-2; clone size: .; CDR3 DNA: TGTGCCAGTAGTCCCCAGTTTGGTGGTGGCTACACCTTC; CDR3 protein: CASSPQFGGGYTF
D gene: .; V gene: TRBV30; J gene: TRBJ1-6; clone size: .; CDR3 DNA: TGTGCCTGGAGTGTACTTCGTGGCAGGGGCAATTCACCCCTCCACTTT; CDR3 protein: CAWSVLRGRGNSPLHF
D gene: TRBD1; V gene: TRBV2; J gene: TRBJ2-4; clone size: .; CDR3 DNA: TGTGCCAGCAGTTCGACAGGGAAAGCCATTCAGTACTTC; CDR3 protein: CASSSTGKAIQYF
D gene: TRBD1; V gene: TRBV5-1; J gene: TRBJ2-7; clone size: .; CDR3 DNA: TGCGCCAGCAGCTCCGGGACAGGGGGCTTCTACGAGCAGTACTTC; CDR3 protein: CASSSGTGGFYEQYF
D gene: TRBD1; V gene: TRBV5-1; J gene: TRBJ2-4; clone size: .; CDR3 DNA: TGCGCCAGCAGCTTGGAGAGCCGACAGGGGAAGGTAGCCAAAAACATTCAGTACTTC; CDR3 protein: CASSLESRQGKVAKNIQYF
D gene: .; V gene: TRBV5-1; J gene: TRBJ2-3; clone size: .; CDR3 DNA: TGCGCCAGCAGCCCGACCCCCTCACCCCTGACTAGCACAGATACGCAGTATTTT; CDR3 protein: CASSPTPSPLTSTDTQYF
D gene: .; V gene: TRBV18; J gene: TRBJ2-3; clone size: .; CDR3 DNA: TGTGCCAGCTCCCCTGGAGGGGTCACAGATACGCAGTATTTT; CDR3 protein: CASSPGGVTDTQYF
D gene: TRBD1; V gene: TRBV28; J gene: TRBJ1-4; clone size: .; CDR3 DNA: TGTGCCAGCACCTGGGACAGGTGGAACGAAAAACTGTTTTTT; CDR3 protein: CASTWDRWNEKLFF
D gene: .; V gene: TRBV7-2; J gene: TRBJ1-5; clone size: .; CDR3 DNA: TGTGCCAGCAGCGCAGGGTTACGCAATCAGCCCCAGCATTTT; CDR3 protein: CASSAGLRNQPQHF
D gene: TRBD1; V gene: TRBV4-1; J gene: TRBJ2-1; clone size: few; CDR3 DNA: TGCGCCAGCAGCCCGGACAGGGAATCCAATGAGCAGTTCTTC; CDR3 protein: CASSPDRESNEQFF
D gene: .; V gene: TRBV7-2; J gene: TRBJ2-5; clone size: .; CDR3 DNA: TGTGCCAGCAGCTACCCGGGGGTTCAAGAGACCCAGTACTTC; CDR3 protein: CASSYPGVQETQYF
D gene: .; V gene: TRBV9; J gene: TRBJ2-3; clone size: .; CDR3 DNA: TGTGCCAGCAGCGTAAAGGTAGGGGGAGATACGCAGTATTTT; CDR3 protein: CASSVKVGGDTQYF
D gene: .; V gene: TRBV28; J gene: TRBJ2-1; clone size: .; CDR3 DNA: TGTGCCAGCAGTCCCTCCCTGTCCTACAATGAGCAGTTCTTC; CDR3 protein: CASSPSLSYNEQFF
D gene: TRBD1; V gene: TRBV12-3/TRBV12-4; J gene: TRBJ1-4; clone size: few; CDR3 DNA: TGTGCCACTCAGGGACAGCCTAATGAAAAACTGTTTTTT; CDR3 protein: CATQGQPNEKLFF
D gene: TRBD1; V gene: TRBV5-6; J gene: TRBJ2-7; clone size: few; CDR3 DNA: TGTGCCAGCAGCAGTATTGACAGGGTAACCTACGAGCAGTACTTC; CDR3 protein: CASSSIDRVTYEQYF
D gene: .; V gene: TRBV7-6; J gene: TRBJ1-1; clone size: .; CDR3 DNA: TGTGCCAGCAGCTTAGCGGAGGGGAACACTGAAGCTTTCTTT; CDR3 protein: CASSLAEGNTEAFF
D gene: TRBD1; V gene: TRBV9; J gene: TRBJ2-5; clone size: .; CDR3 DNA: TGTGCCAGCAGCGGGGAAGACAGGGGTGAGACCCAGTACTTC; CDR3 protein: CASSGEDRGETQYF
D gene: .; V gene: TRBV19; J gene: TRBJ1-5; clone size: .; CDR3 DNA: TGTGCCAGTAGTAAATCTCAGCAGCCCCAGCATTTT; CDR3 protein: CASSKSQQPQHF
D gene: TRBD1; V gene: TRBV5-1; J gene: TRBJ1-1; clone size: .; CDR3 DNA: TGCGCCAGCAGCCCCCGCGGACAGGCCTCCACTGAAGCTTTCTTT; CDR3 protein: CASSPRGQASTEAFF
D gene: .; V gene: TRBV9; J gene: TRBJ2-3; clone size: .; CDR3 DNA: TGTGCCAGCAGCAAATCTTCGGGGGTCACAGATACGCAGTATTTT; CDR3 protein: CASSKSSGVTDTQYF
D gene: TRBD1; V gene: TRBV7-2; J gene: TRBJ1-2; clone size: .; CDR3 DNA: TGTGCCAGCAGCCAAGGGGGCAGTTCTAGTGGCGGCTACACCTTC; CDR3 protein: CASSQGGSSSGGYTF
D gene: TRBD2; V gene: TRBV5-4; J gene: TRBJ2-2; clone size: .; CDR3 DNA: TGTGCCAGCAGCCCGGGACTAACCGGGGAGCTGTTTTTT; CDR3 protein: CASSPGLTGELFF
D gene: .; V gene: TRBV5-6; J gene: TRBJ2-1; clone size: .; CDR3 DNA: TGTGCCAGCAACTCCAGGGCCGTCATATCCTACAATGAGCAGTTCTTC; CDR3 protein: CASNSRAVISYNEQFF
D gene: .; V gene: TRBV7-2; J gene: TRBJ1-4; clone size: few; CDR3 DNA: TGTGCCAGCAGCTTAGTTGGGGGCGGGAGTGAAAAACTGTTTTTT; CDR3 protein: CASSLVGGGSEKLFF
D gene: .; V gene: TRBV15; J gene: TRBJ1-4; clone size: once; CDR3 DNA: TGTGCCACCAGCAGAGCCCTCGTCGGTGAAAAACTGTTTTTT; CDR3 protein: CATSRALVGEKLFF
D gene: TRBD1; V gene: TRBV13; J gene: TRBJ1-6; clone size: .; CDR3 DNA: TGTGCCAGCAGCGCCCGGACAGGGTATAATTCACCCCTCCACTTT; CDR3 protein: CASSARTGYNSPLHF
D gene: .; V gene: TRBV4-3; J gene: TRBJ2-7; clone size: .; CDR3 DNA: TGCGCCAGCAGCCAAGAGCGGTTGGGTGATGGCTACGAGCAGTACTTC; CDR3 protein: CASSQERLGDGYEQYF
D gene: TRBD1; V gene: TRBV2; J gene: TRBJ2-7; clone size: .; CDR3 DNA: TGTGCCAGCAGAACCACAGGGGGCGGTTACGAGCAGTACTTC; CDR3 protein: CASRTTGGGYEQYF
D gene: TRBD1; V gene: TRBV28; J gene: TRBJ1-6; clone size: .; CDR3 DNA: TGTGCCAGCAGTTCGCCCCGGGACAGATCACCCCTCCACTTT; CDR3 protein: CASSSPRDRSPLHF
D gene: TRBD1; V gene: TRBV2; J gene: TRBJ1-5; clone size: .; CDR3 DNA: TGTGCCACCAGAACCCAGGGGGCAGGGAATCAGCCCCAGCATTTT; CDR3 protein: CATRTQGAGNQPQHF
D gene: .; V gene: TRBV19; J gene: TRBJ1-2; clone size: .; CDR3 DNA: TGTGCCAGTAGTCCCAGAGGAATCTATGGCTACACCTTC; CDR3 protein: CASSPRGIYGYTF
D gene: .; V gene: TRBV7-9; J gene: TRBJ2-1; clone size: once; CDR3 DNA: TGTGCCAGCAGGCCCTATCTAGATCCTGAGCAGTTCTTC; CDR3 protein: CASRPYLDPEQFF
D gene: .; V gene: TRBV19; J gene: TRBJ1-6; clone size: .; CDR3 DNA: TGTGCCAGTAGTGCCCAATCCGGAGGGTTCCTGAATTCACCCCTCCACTTT; CDR3 protein: CASSAQSGGFLNSPLHF
D gene: .; V gene: TRBV6-2/TRBV6-3; J gene: TRBJ2-2; clone size: .; CDR3 DNA: TGTGCCAGCAGTTTGGGACTTACTGGGAACACCGGGGAGCTGTTTTTT; CDR3 protein: CASSLGLTGNTGELFF
D gene: .; V gene: TRBV5-1; J gene: TRBJ2-7; clone size: .; CDR3 DNA: TGCGCCAGCAGCTACGAAGTAGTCTCCTACGAGCAGTACTTC; CDR3 protein: CASSYEVVSYEQYF
D gene: .; V gene: TRBV7-9; J gene: TRBJ2-7; clone size: .; CDR3 DNA: TGTGCCAGCAGGAGCGGCCAGTCGCAGGAGCAGTACTTC; CDR3 protein: CASRSGQSQEQYF
D gene: TRBD1; V gene: TRBV19; J gene: TRBJ1-2; clone size: .; CDR3 DNA: TGTGCCAGTACTATACAGGGGAACTATGGCTACACCTTC; CDR3 protein: CASTIQGNYGYTF
D gene: TRBD1; V gene: TRBV7-8; J gene: TRBJ2-7; clone size: .; CDR3 DNA: TGTGCCAGCAGGCAGGGGACAGCCTCCTACGAGCAGTACTTC; CDR3 protein: CASRQGTASYEQYF
D gene: TRBD1; V gene: TRBV28; J gene: TRBJ1-4; clone size: .; CDR3 DNA: TGTGCCAGCAGTTTATCCCCCGGGACAGTTTCGTCTAATGAAAAACTGTTTTTT; CDR3 protein: CASSLSPGTVSSNEKLFF
D gene: TRBD1; V gene: TRBV11-1; J gene: TRBJ1-4; clone size: .; CDR3 DNA: TGTGCCAGCAGCCCCGGGACAGTGTCTAATGAAAAACTGTTTTTT; CDR3 protein: CASSPGTVSNEKLFF
D gene: TRBD1; V gene: TRBV5-6; J gene: TRBJ1-6; clone size: many; CDR3 DNA: TGTGCCAGCACTCGAAGGGGGCACAATTCACCCCTCCACTTT; CDR3 protein: CASTRRGHNSPLHF
D gene: TRBD2; V gene: TRBV5-4; J gene: TRBJ2-5; clone size: .; CDR3 DNA: TGTGCCAGCAGCTTTGAGACTAGCGGACCCATCGCCCAGTACTTC; CDR3 protein: CASSFETSGPIAQYF
D gene: .; V gene: TRBV7-2; J gene: TRBJ1-2; clone size: .; CDR3 DNA: TGTGCCAGCAGCTTAGGGTCGTCCCTAGGGGCCTATGGCTACACCTTC; CDR3 protein: CASSLGSSLGAYGYTF